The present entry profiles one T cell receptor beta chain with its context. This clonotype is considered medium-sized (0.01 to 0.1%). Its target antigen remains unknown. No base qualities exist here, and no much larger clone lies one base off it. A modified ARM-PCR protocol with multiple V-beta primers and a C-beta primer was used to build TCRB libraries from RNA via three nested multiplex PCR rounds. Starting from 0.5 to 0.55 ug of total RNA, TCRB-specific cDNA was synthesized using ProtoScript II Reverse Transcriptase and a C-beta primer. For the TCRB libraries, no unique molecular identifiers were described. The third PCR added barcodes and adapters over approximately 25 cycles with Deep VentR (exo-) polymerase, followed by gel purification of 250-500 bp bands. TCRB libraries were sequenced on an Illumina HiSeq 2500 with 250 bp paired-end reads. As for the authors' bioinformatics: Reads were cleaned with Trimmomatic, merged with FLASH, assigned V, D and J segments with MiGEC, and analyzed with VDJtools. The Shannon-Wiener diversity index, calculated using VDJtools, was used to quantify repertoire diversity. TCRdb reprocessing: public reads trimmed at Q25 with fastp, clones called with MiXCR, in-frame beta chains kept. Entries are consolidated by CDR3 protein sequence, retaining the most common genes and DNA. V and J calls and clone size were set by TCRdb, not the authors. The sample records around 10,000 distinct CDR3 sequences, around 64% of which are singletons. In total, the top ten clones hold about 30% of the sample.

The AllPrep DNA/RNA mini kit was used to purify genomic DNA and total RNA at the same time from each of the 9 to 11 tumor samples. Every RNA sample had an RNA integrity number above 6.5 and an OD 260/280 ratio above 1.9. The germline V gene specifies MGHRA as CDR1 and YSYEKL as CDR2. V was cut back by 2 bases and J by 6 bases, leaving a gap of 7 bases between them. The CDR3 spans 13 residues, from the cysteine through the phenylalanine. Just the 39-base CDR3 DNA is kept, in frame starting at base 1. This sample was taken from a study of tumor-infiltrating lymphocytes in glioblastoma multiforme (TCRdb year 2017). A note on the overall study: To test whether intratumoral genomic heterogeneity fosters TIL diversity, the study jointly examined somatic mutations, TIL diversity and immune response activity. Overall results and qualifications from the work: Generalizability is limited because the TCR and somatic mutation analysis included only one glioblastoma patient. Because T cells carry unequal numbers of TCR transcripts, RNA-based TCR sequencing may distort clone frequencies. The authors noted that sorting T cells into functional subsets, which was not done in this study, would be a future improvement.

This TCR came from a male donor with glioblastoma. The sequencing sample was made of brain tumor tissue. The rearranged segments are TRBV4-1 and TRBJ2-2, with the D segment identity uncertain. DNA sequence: TGCGCCAGCAGCCAATCGAATGCCGGGGAGCTGTTTTTT. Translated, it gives CASSQSNAGELFF.